The 21 T cell receptor beta chains below come from one sample, sequenced in a study of T cell responses to AZD1222 COVID-19 vaccine. Here immunoSEQ multiplex PCR was the method, and the copy in TCRdb shows in-frame clones only, minus some. The table has 70,000 or so clones, around 82% seen once. The specimen comprised peripheral blood, sampled 28 days after the second AZD1222 dose. These receptors all stem from an adult who received the AZD1222 COVID-19 vaccine.

CDR3 sequence: CRPGAQGAFF. The DNA for the CDR3 is TGCAGGCCGGGAGCCCAGGGAGCTTTCTTT. This sequence joins TRBV20-1 and TRBJ1-1, with a weak D call TRBD1 (5 bases). The CDR3 runs 10 residues. Germline loops: CDR1 DFQATT, CDR2 SNEGSKA (reference sequence).

This sequence joins TRBV4-3 and TRBJ1-5; D is undetermined. The CDR3 covers 14 residues. V dropped 1 base and J dropped 7 bases, with 11 bases sitting between them. Germline values: CDR1 LGHNA, CDR2 YSLEER. DNA of the CDR3: TGCGCCAGCAGCCAAGTCTATGGCGGACAGCCCCAGCATTTT. This codes for CASSQVYGGQPQHF.

This clone was observed once. The chain employs TRBV6-2 or TRBV6-3 and TRBJ2-1; the D gene is possibly TRBD1 (5 bases). Germline CDR1 and CDR2: MNHEY and SVGEGT. This CDR3 has 15 residues. Trimming removed 5 bases at V and 6 bases at J, with 17 bases between. This chain's CDR3 is CASSLQRQTINEQFF. CDR3 sequence (DNA): TGTGCCAGCAGTCTACAGCGACAGACGATCAATGAGCAGTTCTTC.

The rearrangement joins TRBV4-3 to TRBJ1-5; no clear D gene. V was pared by 0 bases and J by 4 bases, with 7 bases between. The CDR3 sequence is 14 residues long. CDR1 is LGHNA, CDR2 YSLEER, per germline. The CDR3 sequence is CASSQDGRNQPQHF. The CDR3 DNA sequence: TGCGCCAGCAGCCAAGACGGGCGGAATCAGCCCCAGCATTTT.

This chain connects TRBV6-1 to TRBJ2-2; 7 positions agree with TRBD2. V was pared by 2 bases and J by 7 bases, with 7 bases of the junction left unmatched. CDR3 length equals 15 residues. Germline-derived CDR1 and CDR2 are MNHNS and SASEGT. The DNA for the CDR3 is TGTGCCAGCAGTGAAATGGAAGGGGAGGGCGGGGAGCTGTTTTTT. Its protein is CASSEMEGEGGELFF.

The rearrangement links TRBV15 to TRBJ2-7; D assignment may be TRBD1 or TRBD2 (5 bases each). Germline values: CDR1 LNHNV, CDR2 YYDKDF (reference sequence). The CDR3 has 14 amino acids. Trimming cost V 5 bases and J 7 bases, with 18 bases left between them. CDR3 DNA sequence: TGTGCCACCAGCCCCGGTAGGGGAGATGAAGAGCAGTACTTC. This codes for CATSPGRGDEEQYF.

The chain joins TRBV2 to TRBJ1-2; 7 bases match TRBD1. CDR1 is SNHLY, CDR2 FYNNEI, per germline. V was pared by 7 bases and J by 6 bases, with 5 bases of the junction left unmatched. CDR3 size: 12 residues. The CDR3 DNA reads as TGTGCCAGCACAGTGACAGGGAATGGCTACACCTTC. It translates to CASTVTGNGYTF.

The V gene is TRBV7-2, the J gene TRBJ1-6; D gene uncertain. The CDR3 length is 16 residues. Trimming removed 5 bases at V and 11 bases at J, with 22 bases between. From germline, CDR1 is SGHTA and CDR2 FQGNSA. The CDR3 sequence: CASSGGQAPYLAPLHF. CDR3 nucleotide sequence: TGTGCCAGCAGCGGAGGTCAGGCCCCCTACTTGGCACCCCTCCACTTT. The complete variable domain, with remaining parts taken from reference TRBV7-2 and TRBJ1-6, reads GAGVSQSPSNKVTEKGKDVELRCDPISGHTALYWYRQSLGQGLEFLIYFQGNSAPDKSGLPSDRFSAERTGGSVSTLTIQRTQQEDSAVYLCASSGGQAPYLAPLHFGNGTRLTVT.

The V and J genes are TRBV7-2 and TRBJ1-1; D is ambiguous. Trimming shortened V by 1 base and J by 3 bases, and 6 bases separated the two germline ends. CDR3 length: 13 amino acids. Germline lookup yields CDR1 SGHTA and CDR2 FQGNSA. The CDR3 DNA is TGTGCCAGCAGCTTAGGGTCTGACACTGAAGCTTTCTTT. Translation gives CASSLGSDTEAFF.

The chain links TRBV5-1 to TRBJ2-7; no clear D gene. CDR1 and CDR2 from the germline V gene are SGHRS and YFSETQ. The CDR3 has 15 amino acids. With 0 bases removed from V and 6 bases from J, the gap between germline ends came to 16 bases. CDR3 residues: CASSLEGASTPEQYF. The CDR3 coding sequence is TGCGCCAGCAGCTTGGAAGGTGCCTCCACTCCCGAGCAGTACTTC.

This chain links TRBV7-2 with TRBJ1-2; the D gene is possibly TRBD1 (5 bases). The CDR3 covers 14 residues. In germline, CDR1 is SGHTA, CDR2 FQGNSA. Between the trimmed V and J ends, which lost 7 bases and 2 bases, there was a span of 14 bases. For the CDR3, the DNA is TGTGCCAGCACCCCGACGGGGGTCAACTATGGCTACACCTTC. This sequence encodes CASTPTGVNYGYTF.

V and J are TRBV4-1 and TRBJ2-1; tentative D call: TRBD2 (5 bases). The CDR3 sequence is 16 residues long. V lost 1 base, J lost 9 bases, and 19 bases lay in between. The V gene's germline CDR1 is MGHRA and CDR2 YSYEKL. DNA for the CDR3: TGCGCCAGCAGCCAAGCAGGAGGAGCCAGACGGAGTGAGCAGTTCTTC. It codes for CASSQAGGARRSEQFF.

This chain joins TRBV5-1 and TRBJ2-7, with D perhaps assigned TRBD1 or TRBD2 (7 bases each). With 3 bases removed from V and 2 bases from J, the gap between germline ends came to 18 bases. The CDR3 extends over 16 amino acids. Germline CDR1 is SGHRS and CDR2 is YFSETQ. The CDR3 region is CASSSPEGAGAYEQYF. The CDR3 DNA is TGCGCCAGCAGCTCCCCAGAGGGGGCGGGGGCCTACGAGCAGTACTTC.

The chain recombines TRBV6-2 or TRBV6-3 with TRBJ1-5; D is unclear. Germline loops: CDR1 MNHEY, CDR2 SVGEGT. The CDR3 consists of 19 residues. The V end was cut by 3 bases, the J end by 0 bases, with 21 bases between. The DNA for the CDR3 is TGTGCCAGCAGTTATAGGGCGGCAGCTGGACCTTATAGCAATCAGCCCCAGCATTTT. Translation gives CASSYRAAAGPYSNQPQHF.

This clone was counted once. The V and J genes are TRBV4-2 and TRBJ2-7, with a weak D call TRBD1 (5 bases). Germline assignment: CDR1 LGHNA and CDR2 YNFKEQ. CDR3 length: 15 residues. V was cut by 1 base and J by 2 bases, with 12 bases left in between. The CDR3 sequence: CASSQVRTGAYEQYF. CDR3 DNA sequence: TGTGCCAGCAGCCAAGTCCGTACAGGAGCCTACGAGCAGTACTTC.

The CDR3 spells CASRGPRKNYGYTF. The CDR3 DNA follows: TGTGCCAGTAGGGGACCCCGGAAGAACTATGGCTACACCTTC. The V gene is TRBV19, the J gene TRBJ1-2; tentatively, D is TRBD1 (5 bases). The CDR3 has 14 amino acids. CDR1 and CDR2 (germline): LNHDA, SQIVND (reference sequence). V shed 6 bases and J shed 2 bases, with 13 bases lying between them. Variable domain in full (rest from reference TRBV19 and TRBJ1-2): DGGITQSPKYLFRKEGQNVTLSCEQNLNHDAMYWYRQDPGQGLRLIYYSQIVNDFQKGDIAEGYSVSREKKESFPLTVTSAQKNPTAFYLCASRGPRKNYGYTFGSGTRLTVV.

The rearrangement uses TRBV15 and TRBJ2-5, with 8 bases identical to TRBD1. This CDR3 is built from 14 residues. Germline CDR1 LNHNV, CDR2 YYDKDF (reference sequence). Germline trimming cut 5 bases from V and 2 bases from J; bases unmatched to any gene: 4. CDR3: CATSGYRGQETQYF. In nucleotides, the CDR3 is TGTGCCACCAGCGGATACAGGGGGCAAGAGACCCAGTACTTC.

The V call is TRBV5-1, the J call TRBJ1-1, with TRBD1 matching 7 bases. There are 14 residues in the CDR3. V lost 3 bases and J lost 1; bases outside the gene matches: 3. Germline V gene lookup returns CDR1 SGHRS and CDR2 YFSETQ. The CDR3 reads CASSSTGTNTEAFF. CDR3 nucleotide sequence: TGCGCCAGCAGCTCGACAGGGACGAACACTGAAGCTTTCTTT.

This rearrangement joins TRBV12-3 or TRBV12-4 to TRBJ1-2, with D possibly being TRBD1 (6 bases). This CDR3 has 12 amino acids. Trimming stripped 5 bases from V and 7 bases from J, with 11 bases between. The CDR3 reads CASSTRGFGYTF. CDR3 DNA: TGTGCCAGCAGTACCAGGGGTTTTGGCTACACCTTC.

The chain links TRBV7-2 to TRBJ1-4; no clear D. Germline V gene data show CDR1 as SGHTA and CDR2 as FQGNSA. The CDR3 spans 15 residues. V was pared by 5 bases and J by 7 bases, with 17 bases between. CDR3 nucleotides: TGTGCCAGCAGCCTTAGTACCGGGTCGGGTGAAAAACTGTTTTTT. It encodes CASSLSTGSGEKLFF.

The chain links TRBV19 to TRBJ2-3, with D possibly being TRBD1 (6 bases). This CDR3 is built from 17 residues. CDR1 and CDR2 from the germline V gene are LNHDA and SQIVND (reference sequence). V was clipped by 0 bases and J by 2 bases, with 15 bases between them. CDR3 region: CASSIDGGRGTTDTQYF. CDR3 sequence (DNA): TGTGCCAGTAGTATAGATGGGGGCAGGGGCACCACAGATACGCAGTATTTT.